This entry describes one T cell receptor (beta chain). The authors' processing: Reference gene primer amplification gave nucleated cell count estimates. Method: immunoSEQ multiplex PCR; TCRdb's copy keeps in-frame clones and lacks some. V, J and clone size were drawn from that table, and D and trimming were deduced from the DNA. The sample has 150,000 to 200,000 clones; 84% are singletons. This entry is derived from a study of blood T cell repertoires in COVID-19. Turning to the study itself: Specimens from acute and convalescent COVID-19 originated in the United States, Italy and Spain. T cells, B-cell-depleted T cells, or PBMCs provided the cDNA or gDNA that served as material.

V was clipped by 0 bases and J by 10 bases; unmatched bases: 2. Germline CDR1 SGHKS, CDR2 YYEKEE (reference sequence). CDR3 length: 12 amino acids. The receptor was isolated from a human donor in a cohort sampled during active COVID-19. The specimen sequenced was peripheral blood. V usage is TRBV5-5 and J usage is TRBJ1-2, with 8 positions matching TRBD1. CDR3 in DNA: TGTGCCAGCAGCTTGGGGACAGGGATCTACACCTTC. This sequence encodes CASSLGTGIYTF.